What follows is one T cell receptor (beta chain) and its context. Its antigen remains unidentified. This entry comes from a study of graft-versus-host responses after intestinal transplantation. Study-level results: Patients with graft-donor T cell macrochimerism had high graft-versus-host to host-versus-graft clonal ratios in allografts.

Germline-derived CDR1 and CDR2 are LNHDA and SQIVND (reference sequence). V dropped 3 bases and J dropped 6 bases, with 12 bases sitting between them. This CDR3 contains 13 residues. Some clones are missing from TCRdb's copy, which holds only in-frame ones; the method was immunoSEQ multiplex PCR. The sample records some 45,000 clones, roughly 90% being singletons. Sequences were derived from PBMCs, sampled 524 days after transplant. The clonotype was recovered from a human patient who received an intestinal transplant, so some T cells may come from the graft donor. The V gene is TRBV19, the J gene TRBJ2-7, with D possibly TRBD2 on 6 matching bases. The CDR3 sequence is CASSMGGTGEQYF. CDR3 bases: TGTGCCAGTAGTATGGGGGGAACGGGCGAGCAGTACTTC. The entire variable domain, with the rest obtained from reference TRBV19 and TRBJ2-7, is as follows: DGGITQSPKYLFRKEGQNVTLSCEQNLNHDAMYWYRQDPGQGLRLIYYSQIVNDFQKGDIAEGYSVSREKKESFPLTVTSAQKNPTAFYLCASSMGGTGEQYFGPGTRLTVT.